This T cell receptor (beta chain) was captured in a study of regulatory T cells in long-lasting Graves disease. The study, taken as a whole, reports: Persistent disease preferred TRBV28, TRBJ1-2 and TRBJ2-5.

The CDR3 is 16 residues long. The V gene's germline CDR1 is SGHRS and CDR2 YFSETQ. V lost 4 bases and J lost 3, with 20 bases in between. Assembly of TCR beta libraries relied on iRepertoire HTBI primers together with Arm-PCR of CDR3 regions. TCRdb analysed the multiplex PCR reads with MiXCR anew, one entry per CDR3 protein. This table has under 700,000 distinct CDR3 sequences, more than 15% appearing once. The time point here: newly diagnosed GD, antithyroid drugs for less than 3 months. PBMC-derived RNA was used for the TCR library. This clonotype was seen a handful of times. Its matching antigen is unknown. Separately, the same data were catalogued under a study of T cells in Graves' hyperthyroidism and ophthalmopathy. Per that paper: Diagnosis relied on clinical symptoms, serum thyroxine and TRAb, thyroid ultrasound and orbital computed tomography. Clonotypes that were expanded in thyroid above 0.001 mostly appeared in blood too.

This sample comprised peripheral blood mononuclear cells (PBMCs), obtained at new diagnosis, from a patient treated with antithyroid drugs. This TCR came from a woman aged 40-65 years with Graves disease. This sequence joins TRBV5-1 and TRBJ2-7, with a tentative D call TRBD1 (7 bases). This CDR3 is CASSPEGAGDFYEQYF. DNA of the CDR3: TGCGCCAGCAGCCCGGAGGGGGCAGGGGATTTCTACGAGCAGTACTTC.